These 8 T cell receptor beta chains came from one sample sequenced in a study of T-cell reconstitution after alpha-beta-depleted transplantation in children. Unique molecular identifiers were used to barcode this TCRbeta library. TCRdb re-called the PCR reads through MiXCR, storing one row per CDR3 protein. Seen here are 300,000 to 400,000 distinct CDR3 sequences, under 20% observed once, and the top ten hold about 41%. This material consisted of PBMCs, mostly from graft donor cells, taken 360 days after TCRalphabeta/CD19-depleted stem cell transplant. Every receptor here comes from a male patient between 2 and 15 years old who had a stem cell transplant for acute lymphoblastic leukemia, so the T cells may come from the graft donor.

Only a few counts were recorded for this clonotype. The J gene is TRBJ1-4, the V gene TRBV5-1; the D is unclear. Deletions cut 4 bases from V and 0 bases from J, with 4 bases between. Germline CDR1 and CDR2: SGHRS and YFSETQ. The CDR3 runs to 13 residues. The CDR3 DNA reads as TGCGCCAGCAGCGGGGCAACTAATGAAAAACTGTTTTTT. It translates to CASSGATNEKLFF.

This clonotype has more than one count but fewer than ten. The chain links TRBV20-1 to TRBJ2-5; 8 bases line up with TRBD2. This CDR3 comprises 16 residues. Per germline, CDR1 DFQATT and CDR2 SNEGSKA (reference sequence). V shed 3 bases, J shed 4 bases, and the junction held 13 bases outside the gene matches. This CDR3 is CSARDRSGRTPETQYF. Written as DNA, the CDR3 is TGCAGTGCTAGGGATAGAAGCGGGAGAACCCCAGAGACCCAGTACTTC.

The gene calls are TRBV12-3 or TRBV12-4 and TRBJ1-1; 9 positions match TRBD1. There are 16 residues in the CDR3. Trimming at V came to 3 bases and at J to 5 bases, leaving 10 bases not matched to a gene. The CDR3 DNA is TGTGCCAGCAGTTTTAAGTATGGGACAGGGAGAACTGAAGCTTTCTTT. Protein product: CASSFKYGTGRTEAFF.

V gene TRBV28 combines with J gene TRBJ1-5, with unresolved D. Germline CDR1 and CDR2: MDHEN and SYDVKM. The CDR3 has 14 residues. The V gene lost 7 bases and the J gene lost 5 bases, with 15 bases spanning the gap. DNA of the CDR3: TGTGCCAGCAAATCGGGTACCCTCTATCAGCCCCAGCATTTT. Translated: CASKSGTLYQPQHF.

Details on this clonotype: A read error may be the cause here, since a much bigger clone is one base away. The chain links TRBV11-2 to TRBJ2-1; 7 bases match TRBD1. After removal of 0 bases from V and 8 bases from J, the junction contained 7 bases not matched to a gene. Germline CDR1 and CDR2: SGHAT and FQNNGV. The CDR3 sequence is 15 residues long. The CDR3 DNA is TGTGCCAGCAGCTTAGACAGGGGGATATACGATGAGCAGTTCTTC. Translating gives CASSLDRGIYDEQFF. The variable domain in full, with the rest retrieved from reference TRBV11-2 and TRBJ2-1, is EAGVAQSPRYKIIEKRQSVAFWCNPISGHATLYWYQQILGQGPKLLIQFQNNGVVDDSQLPKDRFSAERLKGVDSTLKIQPAKLEDSAVYLCASSLDRGIYDEQFFGPGTRLTVL.

This chain connects TRBV6-5 to TRBJ1-5; no clear D. CDR3 length equals 15 residues. CDR1 is MNHEY and CDR2 is SVGAGI in the germline V gene. The V and J ends lost 0 bases and 0 bases respectively, with 6 bases between them. The CDR3 bases are TGTGCCAGCAGTTACTCGGGGAATAGCAATCAGCCCCAGCATTTT. This codes for CASSYSGNSNQPQHF.

This clonotype was seen many times. The CDR3: CASGGGQPQHF. The CDR3 bases are TGTGCCAGTGGGGGAGGTCAGCCCCAGCATTTT. The chain carries TRBV19 and TRBJ1-5; a weak D match, TRBD1 (5 bases). V was shortened by 8 bases and J by 6 bases, with 8 bases between the two germline ends. The length of the CDR3 is 11 residues. Per germline, CDR1 LNHDA and CDR2 SQIVND (reference sequence). The complete variable domain, with remaining parts taken from reference TRBV19 and TRBJ1-5, reads DGGITQSPKYLFRKEGQNVTLSCEQNLNHDAMYWYRQDPGQGLRLIYYSQIVNDFQKGDIAEGYSVSREKKESFPLTVTSAQKNPTAFYLCASGGGQPQHFGDGTRLSIL.

In its sample, this clonotype was seen many times. The V gene is TRBV20-1, the J gene TRBJ2-1; 12 nucleotides match TRBD2. Germline lookup yields CDR1 DFQATT and CDR2 SNEGSKA (reference sequence). Trimming removed 6 bases from V and 2 bases from J; junction bases left unmatched: 8. The length of the CDR3 is 16 residues. The CDR3: CSAEDLAGGAYNEQFF. The CDR3 DNA reads TGCAGTGCCGAAGACCTAGCGGGAGGGGCCTACAATGAGCAGTTCTTC.